These T cell receptor beta chains were read from a single sample in a study of cytomegalovirus exposure and HLA in healthy donors. Profiled with immunoSEQ multiplex PCR; TCRdb holds only in-frame clones, not every one. The sample consists of around 150,000 clones, around 85% of them appearing once. Material: PBMCs. The receptors were sampled from a woman aged 25-40 years in good health and CMV-seronegative. The CDR3 runs from the conserved cysteine through the conserved F or W. A D gene is named only where the DNA matches it firmly. The size field is filled for only some rows; it gives once, few, many or a size class.

-	TRBJ1-2	-	TRBV19	TGTGCCAGTAGTACAGGACCGGGTCGGGGCTACACCTTC	CASSTGPGRGYTF
-	TRBJ1-2	-	TRBV19	TGTGCCAGTAGTATTGACAGCAACTATGGCTACACCTTC	CASSIDSNYGYTF
-	TRBJ1-1	-	TRBV2	TGTGCCAGCAGTGAAAGCGACAGACCAAACACTGAAGCTTTCTTT	CASSESDRPNTEAFF
-	TRBJ2-3	-	TRBV4-3	TGCGCCAGCAGCCTCTTCACCGCAGATACGCAGTATTTT	CASSLFTADTQYF
-	TRBJ1-1	-	TRBV10-3	TGTGCCATCAGTGACCCCTCGAGGGGGGGCACTGAAGCTTTCTTT	CAISDPSRGGTEAFF
-	TRBJ2-5	-	TRBV28	TGTGCCAGCAGTTTTATTGCCGGGCGAGAGACCCAGTACTTC	CASSFIAGRETQYF
-	TRBJ2-5	-	TRBV5-6	TGTGCCAGCAGCTTCGGGCCGACCCAGTACTTC	CASSFGPTQYF
-	TRBJ2-5	-	TRBV11-3	TGTGCCAGCAGCCGTAATGCGGGACTCCAAGAGACCCAGTACTTC	CASSRNAGLQETQYF
-	TRBJ2-7	few	TRBV5-5	TGTGCCAGCAGCCTGAACTACGAGCAGTACTTC	CASSLNYEQYF
TRBD1	TRBJ1-1	-	TRBV4-3	TGCGCCAGCAGCCAAAGGACAGGGGCCACTGAAGCTTTCTTT	CASSQRTGATEAFF
-	TRBJ2-7	-	TRBV4-3	TGCGCCAGCAGCCAATTAGCAGTCAGAGTCTACGAGCAGTACTTC	CASSQLAVRVYEQYF
-	TRBJ2-7	-	TRBV14	TGTGCCAGCAGTCGTAGGGTCTACGAGCAGTACTTC	CASSRRVYEQYF
-	TRBJ2-4	-	TRBV27	TGTGCCAGCAGTCCCAGGGAGCTAGCCAAAAACATTCAGTACTTC	CASSPRELAKNIQYF
TRBD1	TRBJ2-7	-	TRBV5-4	TGTGCCGTCCGGGACAGGGGTTACGAGCAGTACTTC	CAVRDRGYEQYF
TRBD2	TRBJ2-7	-	TRBV7-8	TGTGCCAGCAGCTTAAGCGGGACCCCCGGCGAGCAGTACTTC	CASSLSGTPGEQYF